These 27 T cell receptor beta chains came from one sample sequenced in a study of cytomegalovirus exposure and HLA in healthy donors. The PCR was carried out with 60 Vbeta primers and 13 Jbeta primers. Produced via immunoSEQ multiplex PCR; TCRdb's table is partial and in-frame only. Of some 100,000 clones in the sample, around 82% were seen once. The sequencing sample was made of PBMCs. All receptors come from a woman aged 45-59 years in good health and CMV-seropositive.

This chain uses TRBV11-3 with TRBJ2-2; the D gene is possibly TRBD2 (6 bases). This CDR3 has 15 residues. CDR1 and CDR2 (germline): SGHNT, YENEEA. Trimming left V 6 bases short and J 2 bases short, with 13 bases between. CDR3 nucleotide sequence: TGTGCCAGCAGTGCCCGGCGGGGAAACACCGGGGAGCTGTTTTTT. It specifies CASSARRGNTGELFF.

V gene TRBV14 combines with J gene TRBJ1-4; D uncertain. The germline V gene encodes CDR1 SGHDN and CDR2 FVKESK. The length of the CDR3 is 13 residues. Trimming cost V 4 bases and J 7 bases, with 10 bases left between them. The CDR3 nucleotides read TGTGCCAGCAGCCGAGACTCCTTTGAAAAACTGTTTTTT. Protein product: CASSRDSFEKLFF.

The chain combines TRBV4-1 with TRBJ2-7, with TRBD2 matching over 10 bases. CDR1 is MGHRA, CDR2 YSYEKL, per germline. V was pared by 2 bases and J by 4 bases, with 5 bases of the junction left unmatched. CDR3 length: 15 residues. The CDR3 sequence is CASSQTGLAVYEQYF. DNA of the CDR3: TGCGCCAGCAGCCAAACAGGACTAGCGGTTTACGAGCAGTACTTC.

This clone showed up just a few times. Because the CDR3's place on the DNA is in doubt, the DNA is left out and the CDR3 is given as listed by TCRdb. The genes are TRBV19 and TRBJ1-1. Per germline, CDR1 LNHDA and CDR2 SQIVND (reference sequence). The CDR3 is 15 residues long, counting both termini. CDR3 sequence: CASTSGLRMNTEAFF.

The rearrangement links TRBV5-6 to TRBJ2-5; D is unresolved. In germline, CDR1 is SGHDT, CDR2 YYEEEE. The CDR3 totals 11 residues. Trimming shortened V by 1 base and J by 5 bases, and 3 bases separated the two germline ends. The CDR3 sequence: CASSLHETQYF. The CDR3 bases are TGTGCCAGCAGCTTGCATGAGACCCAGTACTTC.

The CDR3 reads CASSYSIQTQETQYF. The CDR3 DNA sequence: TGTGCCAGCAGTTACTCGATACAGACCCAAGAGACCCAGTACTTC. J is TRBJ2-5 and V is TRBV6-5; D uncertain. Germline V gene sequence: CDR1 MNHEY, CDR2 SVGAGI. The CDR3 loop spans 15 amino acids. Deletions cut 0 bases from V and 1 base from J, with 9 bases between.

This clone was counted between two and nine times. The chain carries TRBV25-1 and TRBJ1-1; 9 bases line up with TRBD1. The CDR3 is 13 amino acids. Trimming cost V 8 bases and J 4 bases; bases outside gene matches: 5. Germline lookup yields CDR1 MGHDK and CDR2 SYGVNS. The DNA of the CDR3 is TGTGCCAGCCTGACAGGGGGGTCCACTGAAGCTTTCTTT. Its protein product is CASLTGGSTEAFF.

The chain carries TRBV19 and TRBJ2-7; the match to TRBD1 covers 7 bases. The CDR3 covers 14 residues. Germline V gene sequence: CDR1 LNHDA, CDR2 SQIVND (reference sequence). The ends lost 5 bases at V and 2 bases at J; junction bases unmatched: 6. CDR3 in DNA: TGTGCCAGTAGTCACCGGGACAGACCCTACGAGCAGTACTTC. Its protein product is CASSHRDRPYEQYF.

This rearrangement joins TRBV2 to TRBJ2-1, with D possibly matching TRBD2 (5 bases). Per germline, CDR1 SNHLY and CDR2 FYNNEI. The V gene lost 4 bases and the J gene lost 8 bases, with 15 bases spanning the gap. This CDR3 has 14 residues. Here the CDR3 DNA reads TGTGCCAGCAGTGTGAGCTGGAGGCCCGATGAGCAGTTCTTC. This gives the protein CASSVSWRPDEQFF.

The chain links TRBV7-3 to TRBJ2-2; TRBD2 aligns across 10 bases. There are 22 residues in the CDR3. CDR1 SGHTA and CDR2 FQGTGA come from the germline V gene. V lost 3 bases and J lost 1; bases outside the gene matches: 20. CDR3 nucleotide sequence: TGTGCCAGCAGCTTTCCGGGACAGCCAAAACTAGCGGGATGGTGGAACACCGGGGAGCTGTTTTTT. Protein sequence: CASSFPGQPKLAGWWNTGELFF.

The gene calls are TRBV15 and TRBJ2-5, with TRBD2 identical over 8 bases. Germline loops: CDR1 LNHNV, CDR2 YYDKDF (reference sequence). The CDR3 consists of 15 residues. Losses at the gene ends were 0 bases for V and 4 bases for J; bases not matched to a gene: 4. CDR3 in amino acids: CATSREHRGGETQYF. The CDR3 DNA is TGTGCCACCAGCAGAGAACACCGGGGGGGAGAGACCCAGTACTTC.

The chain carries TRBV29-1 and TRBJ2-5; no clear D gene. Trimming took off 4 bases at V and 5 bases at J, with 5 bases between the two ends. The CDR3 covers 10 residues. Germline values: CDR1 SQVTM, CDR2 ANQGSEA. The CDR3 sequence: CSVAMETQYF. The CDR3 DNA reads TGCAGCGTTGCCATGGAGACCCAGTACTTC.

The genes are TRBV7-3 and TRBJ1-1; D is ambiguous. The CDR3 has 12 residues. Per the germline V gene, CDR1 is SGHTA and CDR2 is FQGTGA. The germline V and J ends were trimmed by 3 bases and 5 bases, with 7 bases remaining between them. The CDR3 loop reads CASSFSGTEAFF. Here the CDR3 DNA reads TGTGCCAGCAGCTTTTCCGGGACTGAAGCTTTCTTT.

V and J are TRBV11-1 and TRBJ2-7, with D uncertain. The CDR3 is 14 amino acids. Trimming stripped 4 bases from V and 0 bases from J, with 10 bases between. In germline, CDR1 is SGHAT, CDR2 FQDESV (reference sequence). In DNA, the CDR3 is TGTGCCAGCAGCTCGGTTGAGTTCTCCTACGAGCAGTACTTC. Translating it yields CASSSVEFSYEQYF. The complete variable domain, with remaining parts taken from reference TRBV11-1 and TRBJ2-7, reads EAEVAQSPRYKITEKSQAVAFWCDPISGHATLYWYRQILGQGPELLVQFQDESVVDDSQLPKDRFSAERLKGVDSTLKIQPAELGDSAMYLCASSSVEFSYEQYFGPGTRLTVT.

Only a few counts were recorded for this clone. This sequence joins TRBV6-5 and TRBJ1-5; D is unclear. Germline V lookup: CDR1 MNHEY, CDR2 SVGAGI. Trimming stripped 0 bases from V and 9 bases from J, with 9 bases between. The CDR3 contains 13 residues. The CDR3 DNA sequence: TGTGCCAGCAGTTACTCCCCGGCGGGGCCCCAGCATTTT. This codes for CASSYSPAGPQHF.

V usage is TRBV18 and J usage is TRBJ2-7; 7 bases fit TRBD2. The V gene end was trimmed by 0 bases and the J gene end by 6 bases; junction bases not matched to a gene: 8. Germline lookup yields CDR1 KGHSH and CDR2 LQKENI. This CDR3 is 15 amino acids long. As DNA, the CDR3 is TGTGCCAGCTCACCACCTCTGGGGAGGGGCTCCGAGCAGTACTTC. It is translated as CASSPPLGRGSEQYF.

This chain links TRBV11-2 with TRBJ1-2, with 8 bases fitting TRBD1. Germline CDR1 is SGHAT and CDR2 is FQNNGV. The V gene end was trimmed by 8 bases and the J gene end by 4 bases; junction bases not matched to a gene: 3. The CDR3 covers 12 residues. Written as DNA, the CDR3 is TGTGCCAGCCAGGGGGCTGGCTATGGCTACACCTTC. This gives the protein CASQGAGYGYTF.

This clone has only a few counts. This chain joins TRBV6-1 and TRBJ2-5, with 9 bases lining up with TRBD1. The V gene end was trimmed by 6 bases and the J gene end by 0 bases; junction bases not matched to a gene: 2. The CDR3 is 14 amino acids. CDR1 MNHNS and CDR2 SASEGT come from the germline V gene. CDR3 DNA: TGTGCCAGCAGGGACAGGGGCTACCAAGAGACCCAGTACTTC. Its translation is CASRDRGYQETQYF.

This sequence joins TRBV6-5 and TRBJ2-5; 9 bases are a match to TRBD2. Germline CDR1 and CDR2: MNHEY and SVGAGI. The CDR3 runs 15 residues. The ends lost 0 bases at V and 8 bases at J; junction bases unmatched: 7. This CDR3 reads CASSYSRVAGATQYF. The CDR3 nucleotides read TGTGCCAGCAGTTACTCGAGGGTAGCGGGAGCCACCCAGTACTTC.

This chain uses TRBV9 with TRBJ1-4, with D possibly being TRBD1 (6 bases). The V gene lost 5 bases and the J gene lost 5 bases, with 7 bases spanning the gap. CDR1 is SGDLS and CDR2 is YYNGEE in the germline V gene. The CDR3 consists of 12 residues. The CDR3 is CASSQGNEKLFF. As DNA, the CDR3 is TGTGCCAGCAGTCAGGGGAATGAAAAACTGTTTTTT.

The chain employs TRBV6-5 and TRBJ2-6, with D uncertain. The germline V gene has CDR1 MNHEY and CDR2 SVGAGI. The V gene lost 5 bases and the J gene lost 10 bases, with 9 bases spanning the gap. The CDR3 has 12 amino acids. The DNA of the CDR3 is TGTGCCAGCAGTACCATGCGAAACGTCCTGACTTTC. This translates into CASSTMRNVLTF.

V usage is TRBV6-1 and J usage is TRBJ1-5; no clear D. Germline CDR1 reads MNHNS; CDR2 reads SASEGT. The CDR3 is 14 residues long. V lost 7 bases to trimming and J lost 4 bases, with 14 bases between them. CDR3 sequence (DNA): TGTGCCAGCACCCGGGTGGCGGCTAATCAGCCCCAGCATTTT. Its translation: CASTRVAANQPQHF.

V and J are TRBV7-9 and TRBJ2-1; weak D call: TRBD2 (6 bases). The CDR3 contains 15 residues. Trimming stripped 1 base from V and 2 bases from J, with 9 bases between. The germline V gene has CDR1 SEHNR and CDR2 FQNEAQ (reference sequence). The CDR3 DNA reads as TGTGCCAGCAGCTTAGTCGCGGGGCCCTACAATGAGCAGTTCTTC. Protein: CASSLVAGPYNEQFF.

CDR3 sequence reads: CASSIRATSGRGETQYF. In nucleotides, the CDR3 is TGTGCCAGTAGTATTAGGGCGACTAGCGGGAGAGGGGAGACCCAGTACTTC. The chain has TRBV19 and TRBJ2-5; 12 bases fit TRBD2. Germline V lookup: CDR1 LNHDA, CDR2 SQIVND (reference sequence). The CDR3 is 17 residues long. V trimming: 3 bases; J trimming: 5 bases; junction bases outside the gene matches: 10.

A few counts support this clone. The CDR3 DNA reads as TGTGCCACCAGCAGAGGCTTCTCCGGCGAGCAGTACTTC. Translated, it gives CATSRGFSGEQYF. This chain joins TRBV15 and TRBJ2-7; D remains unclear. Deletions cut 1 base from V and 6 bases from J, with 10 bases between. Germline loops: CDR1 LNHNV, CDR2 YYDKDF (reference sequence). The CDR3 has 13 residues. The full variable domain, rest sourced from reference TRBV15 and TRBJ2-7, is DAMVIQNPRYQVTQFGKPVTLSCSQTLNHNVMYWYQQKSSQAPKLLFHYYDKDFNNEADTPDNFQSRRPNTSFCFLDIRSPGLGDTAMYLCATSRGFSGEQYFGPGTRLTVT.

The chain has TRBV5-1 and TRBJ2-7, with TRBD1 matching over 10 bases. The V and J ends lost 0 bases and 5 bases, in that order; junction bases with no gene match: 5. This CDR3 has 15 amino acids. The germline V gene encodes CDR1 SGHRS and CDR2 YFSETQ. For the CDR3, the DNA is TGCGCCAGCAGCTTGGGGACAGGGGGTCGCCACGAGCAGTACTTC. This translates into CASSLGTGGRHEQYF.

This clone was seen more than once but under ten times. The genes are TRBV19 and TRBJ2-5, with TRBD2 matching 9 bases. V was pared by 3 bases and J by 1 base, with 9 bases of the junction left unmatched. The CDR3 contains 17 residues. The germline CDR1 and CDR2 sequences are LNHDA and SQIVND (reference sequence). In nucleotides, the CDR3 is TGTGCCAGTAGTATTTCGGCCATACTAGCGGGCCAAGAGACCCAGTACTTC. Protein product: CASSISAILAGQETQYF.